Listed below are T cell receptor beta chains from one sample, sequenced in a study of blood T cell repertoires in COVID-19. This table comes from immunoSEQ multiplex PCR, and its TCRdb copy is limited to in-frame clones, with some not included. The table lists around 130,000 clones, around 77% of them singletons. The sample taken for sequencing was peripheral blood. The receptors derive from a human donor in a cohort sampled during active COVID-19. Both conserved end residues are part of each CDR3. Each record gives: clone size, J gene, V gene, D gene, CDR3 DNA, CDR3 protein. A D gene is named only where the DNA matches it firmly. The size entry is marked missing in some rows and otherwise reads once, few, many or a size class.

- | TRBJ2-7 | TRBV18 | TRBD1 | TGTGCCAGCTCCCCTCCACTGAGGACAGGGGACTCCTACGAGCAGTACTTC | CASSPPLRTGDSYEQYF
- | TRBJ1-1 | TRBV6-1 | - | TGTGCCAGCAGTGAAGCGCTTGGGGGGGCGCGGGTTGAAGCTTTCTTT | CASSEALGGARVEAFF
once | TRBJ1-1 | TRBV3-1/TRBV3-2 | - | TGTGCCAGCAGCCAATTTGGACAGACGAACACTGAAGCTTTCTTT | CASSQFGQTNTEAFF
- | TRBJ1-4 | TRBV6-6 | - | TGTGCCAGCAGTTACCAAGCAGGGGCGCCCGAAAAACTGTTTTTT | CASSYQAGAPEKLFF
- | TRBJ2-3 | TRBV25-1 | - | TGTGCCAGCAGTGAAGCGCGGACTAACACAGATACGCAGTATTTT | CASSEARTNTDTQYF
- | TRBJ1-5 | TRBV30 | - | TGTGCCTGGAGTTACCCCGGGGGTTATCAGCCCCAGCATTTT | CAWSYPGGYQPQHF
- | TRBJ2-7 | TRBV18 | - | TGTGCCAGCTCACCCCCGGACTACTACGAGCAGTACTTC | CASSPPDYYEQYF
once | TRBJ2-5 | TRBV5-4 | TRBD1 | TGTGCCAGCAGACAAAGACAGGGGTCCTTCCAAGAGACCCAGTACTTC | CASRQRQGSFQETQYF
- | TRBJ1-1 | TRBV6-5 | - | TGTGCCAGCAGTTACGCCAGGTTGAACACTGAAGCTTTCTTT | CASSYARLNTEAFF
- | TRBJ1-2 | TRBV12-3/TRBV12-4 | - | TGTGCCTCGGGTAGGGGCAACTATGGCTACACCTTC | CASGRGNYGYTF
once | TRBJ2-6 | TRBV5-1 | TRBD1 | TGCGCCAGCAGCTTGTGGACAGGGAACTCTGGGGCCAACGTCCTGACTTTC | CASSLWTGNSGANVLTF
- | TRBJ1-1 | TRBV12-3/TRBV12-4 | TRBD1 | TGTGCCAGCGGACCCGGGACAGGCTCTGGAGCTTTCTTT | CASGPGTGSGAFF
- | TRBJ1-6 | TRBV20-1 | TRBD1 | TGCAGTGCTAGTGGGACAGGGGTCGATTCACCCCTCCACTTT | CSASGTGVDSPLHF
- | TRBJ1-1 | TRBV5-8 | TRBD1 | TGTGCCAGCAGCGTGACAGGGAAGGAGGGTACCTGGACTGAAGCTTTCTTT | CASSVTGKEGTWTEAFF
- | TRBJ1-2 | TRBV3-1/TRBV3-2 | - | TGTGCCAGCAGCCTAGGGGGTTCCAACTATGGCTACACCTTC | CASSLGGSNYGYTF
- | TRBJ2-3 | TRBV10-1 | - | TGCGCCATCGAGGCTGGGGCTATGGCTACGCAGTATTTT | CAIEAGAMATQYF
- | TRBJ2-7 | TRBV19 | - | TGTGCCAGTAGTATACAGGGTAGCTCCTACGAGCAGTACTTC | CASSIQGSSYEQYF
- | TRBJ2-1 | TRBV7-2 | - | TGTGCCAGCAGCGCGATGGCAGGATCCTACAATGAGCAGTTCTTC | CASSAMAGSYNEQFF
few | TRBJ2-1 | TRBV12-3/TRBV12-4 | - | TGTGCCAGCAGTTTTCTCCGGAGTGAGCAGTTCTTC | CASSFLRSEQFF
- | TRBJ1-1 | TRBV12-3/TRBV12-4 | - | TGTGCCAGCGCGGGACGTTGGAACACTGAAGCTTTCTTT | CASAGRWNTEAFF
- | TRBJ2-2 | TRBV30 | - | TGTGCCTGGAGTGTATTATTGGAGGGCCCGGACACCGGGGAGCTGTTTTTT | CAWSVLLEGPDTGELFF
once | TRBJ2-4 | TRBV2 | TRBD1 | TGTGCCAGCAGTGCTCGGGACAGGGGCCACATTCAGTACTTC | CASSARDRGHIQYF
- | TRBJ2-7 | TRBV3-1/TRBV3-2 | - | TGTGCCAGCAGCCAACAAGACAGGGGAGGGTACGAGCAGTACTTC | CASSQQDRGGYEQYF
few | TRBJ1-1 | TRBV5-5 | TRBD1 | TGTGCCAGCAGCCCGGGACAGACCACTGAAGCTTTCTTT | CASSPGQTTEAFF
- | TRBJ2-7 | TRBV15 | TRBD1 | TGTGCCACCAGCAAAAAGAGACAGGGGGATAGCTACGAGCAGTACTTC | CATSKKRQGDSYEQYF
- | TRBJ2-7 | TRBV30 | TRBD1 | TGTGCCTGGGGCACAGGGACAGGGGCCTACGAGCAGTACTTC | CAWGTGTGAYEQYF
- | TRBJ2-3 | TRBV3-1/TRBV3-2 | TRBD2 | TGTGCCAGCAGCCAAGATCCTGCTAGCGGGGGGGCTGATACGCAGTATTTT | CASSQDPASGGADTQYF
- | TRBJ2-7 | TRBV4-1 | - | TGCGCCAGCAGCCAAGAGACAGCGAGCTCCTACGAGCAGTACTTC | CASSQETASSYEQYF
- | TRBJ2-3 | TRBV6-5 | TRBD2 | TGTGCCAGCAGTTCCCCGGGGAGGGCCGAACGTTCGCAGTATTTT | CASSSPGRAERSQYF